This T cell receptor (beta chain) was recorded in a study of blood T cells in healthy people across ages. Background on the study: Using template switching, researchers captured about one barcoded beta molecule for each two T cells.

Then a second PCR, running about 6 to 12 cycles, was carried out with a sample-barcoded 5' primer and a J-beta primer mix. In TCRdb, the 5' RACE reads were re-called with MiXCR into one record per CDR3 protein. The sample includes around 800,000 distinct CDR3 sequences, approximately 48% of them seen just once. Study-wide results and caveats: Unsorted PBMCs prevented conclusive naive versus antigen-experienced comparison. Diversity of TCR beta per million T cells declined in a roughly linear way with age.

Caucasian, healthy and from Russia, the donors were aged between about 6 and 90. On this clonotype: What it binds is not known.

The germline V gene encodes CDR1 MNHEY and CDR2 SMNVEV (reference sequence). The J segment lost 6 bases and the V segment lost 2 bases, leaving 6 bases of the junction unmatched. The CDR3 runs to 14 residues. The V call is TRBV27, the J call TRBJ1-2; 7 bases are a match to TRBD1. Sequencing input: blood. This TCR was recovered from a man between 60 and 75 years old in good health. CDR3 nucleotides: TGTGCCAGCAGTTTAGACAGGGAGGAAGATGGCTACACCTTC. Translation: CASSLDREEDGYTF.